This TCR beta chain was sequenced during a study of blood T cell repertoires in COVID-19 (dated by TCRdb to 2020 to 2021). A note on the overall study: Samples covering the acute and convalescent phases of COVID-19 were provided by collaborators in the United States, Italy and Spain. A freely available public database, intended as a resource for researchers studying the immune response to SARS-CoV-2, is where the repertoires were released. Samples came from the ongoing ImmuneRACE study (first 160 participants) plus 1,254 subjects from 6 global collaborators. Where available, HLA class I and class II types were obtained from metadata supplied by the sample provider rather than from assay-based typing. Sample metadata almost always included a de-identified subject ID, COVID-19 status, age in years and sex. Subjects who had been exposed to COVID-19, were actively infected with it, or had recovered from it provided the deeply sampled blood TCRbeta repertoires that made up the dataset. The material from the prospective study consisted of cDNA or gDNA derived from T cells, B-cell-depleted T cells, or PBMCs.

The collaborating institutions used their own protocols to collect whole blood in K2EDTA tubes. For TCRbeta analysis, collaborators shipped samples in one of three forms: frozen whole blood, isolated PBMCs, or DNA extracted from either of those sample types. For this clone: It lacks a known antigen. Nothing much larger sits one base from this clone, and base qualities are not available.

The paper's findings and limits, for the study overall: How much clinical and demographic metadata was included differed by source and by participant, and the metadata was provided uncurated.

Sequences SGHNT (CDR1) and YYREEE (CDR2) are obtained from the germline V gene (reference sequence). Reading from cysteine to phenylalanine, the CDR3 counts 12 amino acids. Left in the record is the CDR3 DNA by itself, 36 bases read in frame from the first base. A distance of 7 bases separates the germline ends of V and J, which lose 0 bases and 9 bases respectively. The immunoSEQ Assay, a bias-controlled multiplex PCR, was used to amplify TCRbeta CDR3 regions from genomic DNA. In the authors' own workflow: The number of nucleated cells in each sample was estimated by amplification of reference gene primers within the assay. To quantify the absolute abundance of each unique TCRbeta CDR3 rearrangement, sequence reads were collapsed and filtered. For each sample, productive Simpson clonality was calculated as the square root of Simpson's diversity index over productive rearrangements. TCRdb retrieved this table from immuneACCESS and kept in-frame rearrangements only. Not all clones are present; in checked studies, unresolved V genes account for under half, and no reason is known for the remainder. For V, J and clone size, that table is used; D and trimming come from the DNA. In all, the sample holds approximately 230,000 clones, and around four fifths of those were seen once. Approximately 5.4% of the sample goes to the ten largest clones.

The V gene is TRBV5-4 and the J gene is TRBJ2-1; the D gene remains uncertain. This clonotype was sampled from a man at least 80 years old with acute or convalescent COVID-19. The specimen sequenced was peripheral blood. The CDR3 protein is CASSLEFFEQFF. The nucleotides are TGTGCCAGCAGCTTGGAATTCTTTGAGCAGTTCTTC.